The clone carrying this TCR beta chain was detected only a few times. These data are taken from a study of T cells after yellow fever vaccination. The V gene lost 6 bases and the J gene lost 3 bases, with 12 bases spanning the gap. The CDR3 extends over 12 amino acids. Germline V lookup: CDR1 DFQATT, CDR2 SNEGSKA (reference sequence). TCRdb redid the calling of the 5' RACE reads with MiXCR, one entry per CDR3 protein. The sample lists some 560,000 distinct CDR3 sequences; less than 20% were seen once. The rearrangement links TRBV20-1 to TRBJ2-7; possible D gene TRBD1, 5 bases. The specimen was PBMCs, collected 15 days after the yellow fever booster vaccination. The sequence came from a man aged 25 to 45 who received the YFV17D yellow fever vaccine. The CDR3 sequence is CSAVRRVYEQYF. The CDR3 nucleotides are TGCAGTGCCGTTCGCAGGGTCTACGAGCAGTACTTC.